This TCR beta chain was identified during a study of cytomegalovirus exposure and HLA in healthy donors. This clone turned up a few times. Amplification used 60 Vbeta primers and 13 Jbeta primers. Profiled with immunoSEQ multiplex PCR; TCRdb holds only in-frame clones, not every one. Found here are some 38,000 clones, around 49% of them singletons; the top ten hold 6.2%. Among the donors, all were healthy bone marrow donors. Trimming removed 3 bases from V and 8 bases from J; junction bases left unmatched: 6. The germline gives CDR1 SGHNT, CDR2 YYREEE (reference sequence). This CDR3 contains 14 residues.

This chain joins TRBV5-4 and TRBJ2-1; 9 nucleotides align to TRBD2. This sequence was found in a woman in her 40s in good health and CMV-seropositive. Sequencing used PBMCs. CDR3 nucleotides: TGTGCCAGCAGCTCCGGACTAGCGCCCGATGAGCAGTTCTTC. Translating it yields CASSSGLAPDEQFF.